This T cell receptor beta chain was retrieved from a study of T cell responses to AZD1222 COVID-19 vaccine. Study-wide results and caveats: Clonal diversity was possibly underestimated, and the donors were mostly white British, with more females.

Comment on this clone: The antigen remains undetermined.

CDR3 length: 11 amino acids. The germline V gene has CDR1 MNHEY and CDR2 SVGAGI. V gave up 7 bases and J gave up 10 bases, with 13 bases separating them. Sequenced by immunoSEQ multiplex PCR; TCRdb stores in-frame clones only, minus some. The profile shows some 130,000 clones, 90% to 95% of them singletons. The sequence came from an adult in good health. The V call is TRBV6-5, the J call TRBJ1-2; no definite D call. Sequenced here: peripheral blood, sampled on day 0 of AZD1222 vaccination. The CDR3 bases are TGTGCCAGCACCGCCCCACCAGCCTACACCTTC. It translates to CASTAPPAYTF.